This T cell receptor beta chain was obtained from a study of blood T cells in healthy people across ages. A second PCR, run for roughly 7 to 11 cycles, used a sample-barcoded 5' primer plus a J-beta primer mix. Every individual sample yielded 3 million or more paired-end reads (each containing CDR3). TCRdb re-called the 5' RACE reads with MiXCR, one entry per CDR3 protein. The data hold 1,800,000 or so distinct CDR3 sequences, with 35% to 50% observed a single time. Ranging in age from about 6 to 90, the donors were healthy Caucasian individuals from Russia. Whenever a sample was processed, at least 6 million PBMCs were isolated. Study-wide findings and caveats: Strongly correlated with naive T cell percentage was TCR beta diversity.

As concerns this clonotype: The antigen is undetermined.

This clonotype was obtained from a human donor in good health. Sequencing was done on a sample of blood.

In DNA, the CDR3 is TGTGCCAGCAATAATTTCTGGGGGCGCAGGGTGGACACTGAAGCTTTCTTT. Translating gives CASNNFWGRRVDTEAFF. This chain connects TRBV6-1 to TRBJ1-1; D may be TRBD1 (6 bases). Trimming removed 7 bases at V and 3 bases at J, with 24 bases between. Germline CDR1 and CDR2: MNHNS and SASEGT. CDR3 size: 17 residues.